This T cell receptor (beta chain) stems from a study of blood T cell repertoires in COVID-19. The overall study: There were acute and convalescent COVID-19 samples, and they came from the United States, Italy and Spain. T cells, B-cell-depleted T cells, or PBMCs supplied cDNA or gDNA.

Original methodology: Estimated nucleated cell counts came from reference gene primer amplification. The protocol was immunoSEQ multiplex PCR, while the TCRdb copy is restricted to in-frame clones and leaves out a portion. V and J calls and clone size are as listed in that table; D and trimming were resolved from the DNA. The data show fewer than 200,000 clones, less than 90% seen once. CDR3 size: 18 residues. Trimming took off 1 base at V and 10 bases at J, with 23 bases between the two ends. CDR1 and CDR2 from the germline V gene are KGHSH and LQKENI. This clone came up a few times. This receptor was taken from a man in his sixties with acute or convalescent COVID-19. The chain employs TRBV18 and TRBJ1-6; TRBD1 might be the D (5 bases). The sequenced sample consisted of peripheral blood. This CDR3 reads CASSPRGTPGGSGSPLHF. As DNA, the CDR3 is TGTGCCAGCTCACCACGCGGGACCCCGGGCGGATCCGGATCACCCCTCCACTTT.